The 6 T cell receptor beta chains below all came from one sample that was sequenced in a study of T cells in localized non-small cell lung cancer (dated by TCRdb to the early 2020s). Library construction relied on the immunoSEQ multiplex PCR assay. Entries here come from immuneACCESS through TCRdb and include only in-frame sequences with V and J called. Some clones fail to appear in such tables; in the studies checked, an unresolved V gene covers under half of the shortfall, and the cause of the remainder is unknown. The sample table holds approximately 54,000 clones, of which approximately 83% were seen once. The ten largest make up approximately 20% of the sample. Here the sequenced sample was peripheral blood, taken before any cancer treatment. Receptors originate from a female donor of 60 years or more with stage II squamous cell lung carcinoma.

This rearrangement joins TRBV30 to TRBJ2-2, with 7 bases that match TRBD2. Germline lookup yields CDR1 GTSNPN and CDR2 SVGIG (reference sequence). The length of the CDR3 is 14 residues. V dropped 3 bases and J dropped 4; count of bases not matched to a gene: 5. This CDR3 is CAWRVPGGTGELFF. In DNA form, the CDR3 reads TGTGCCTGGAGAGTGCCGGGGGGCACCGGGGAGCTGTTTTTT.

This rearrangement joins TRBV4-1 to TRBJ2-7, with D possibly matching TRBD2 (5 bases). Trimming removed 1 base from V and 0 bases from J, with 7 bases in between. CDR1 and CDR2 (germline): MGHRA, YSYEKL. The CDR3 runs to 14 residues. CDR3 loop: CASSQAGNSYEQYF. The CDR3 DNA reads as TGCGCCAGCAGCCAAGCGGGGAACTCCTACGAGCAGTACTTC.

The sample holds a few counts of this clone. The DNA for the CDR3 is TGTGCCAGCAAGGGCGACCTTCAAAATGAGCAGTTCTTC. Its protein is CASKGDLQNEQFF. This chain links TRBV9 with TRBJ2-1; no reliable D call. The V and J ends lost 6 bases and 7 bases respectively, with 14 bases between them. The CDR3 has 13 residues. The germline V gene encodes CDR1 SGDLS and CDR2 YYNGEE.

The chain recombines TRBV7-2 with TRBJ2-5; TRBD1 might be the D (6 bases). Germline CDR1 reads SGHTA; CDR2 reads FQGNSA. The CDR3 contains 14 residues. V lost 3 bases, J lost 3 bases, and 11 bases lay in between. In DNA, the CDR3 is TGTGCCAGCAGCTTTTTGGGACAAAAAGAGACCCAGTACTTC. It is translated as CASSFLGQKETQYF.

The CDR3 DNA reads as TGTGCCAGCAGCTTAGAAATAGCGGGGGGAGGGGATACGCAGTATTTT. Its translation is CASSLEIAGGGDTQYF. J is TRBJ2-3 and V is TRBV7-2; 10 bases fit TRBD2. Looked up from germline, CDR1 is SGHTA and CDR2 is FQGNSA. The length of the CDR3 is 16 residues. V shed 1 base, J shed 6 bases, and the junction held 7 bases outside the gene matches.

The chain links TRBV7-9 to TRBJ1-1; D is unclear. The CDR3 has 13 amino acids. Trimming left V 5 bases short and J 6 bases short, with 13 bases between. Germline V gene sequence: CDR1 SEHNR, CDR2 FQNEAQ (reference sequence). CDR3 nucleotide sequence: TGTGCCAGCAGCCTACCCCGGATATCTGAAGCTTTCTTT. Its protein is CASSLPRISEAFF.